These 20 T cell receptor beta chains were all obtained from the same sample, sequenced in a study of cytomegalovirus exposure and HLA in healthy donors. Primers included in the PCR were 60 Vbeta and 13 Jbeta primers. TCRdb's table, derived via immunoSEQ multiplex PCR, lists solely in-frame clones and lacks some. The profile shows approximately 150,000 clones, around 80% of them singletons. Sequencing input: PBMCs. These receptors originate from a boy aged 2 to 10 in good health and CMV-seronegative.

This chain links TRBV11-2 with TRBJ2-1, with a weak D call TRBD2 (6 bases). CDR1 SGHAT and CDR2 FQNNGV come from the germline V gene. Trimming left V 2 bases short and J 7 bases short, with 18 bases between. The CDR3 is 16 residues long. CDR3 sequence: CASSLIAGLTENEQFF. CDR3 DNA sequence: TGTGCCAGCAGCTTAATCGCGGGGTTAACCGAAAATGAGCAGTTCTTC.

CDR3: CASNFDRAGGYTF. Written as DNA, the CDR3 is TGTGCCAGCAACTTCGACAGGGCTGGAGGCTACACCTTC. The gene calls are TRBV7-9 and TRBJ1-2, with 7 bases identical to TRBD1. V was clipped by 7 bases and J by 8 bases; unmatched bases: 10. The germline V gene encodes CDR1 SEHNR and CDR2 FQNEAQ (reference sequence). The CDR3 extends over 13 amino acids. The full variable domain, in which reference TRBV7-9 and TRBJ1-2 provide the parts outside the CDR3, is DTGVSQNPRHKITKRGQNVTFRCDPISEHNRLYWYRQTLGQGPEFLTYFQNEAQLEKSRLLSDRFSAERPKGSFSTLEIQRTEQGDSAMYLCASNFDRAGGYTFGSGTRLTVV.

This clone was found once. The chain links TRBV6-6 to TRBJ2-7, with D perhaps matching TRBD1 (6 bases). Trimming pared 8 bases from V and 0 bases from J, leaving 11 bases between. From germline, CDR1 is MNHNY and CDR2 SVGAGI (reference sequence). This CDR3 has 13 residues. The CDR3 bases are TGTGCCAGCTGGGGACACAGCTCCTACGAGCAGTACTTC. This translates into CASWGHSSYEQYF.

V and J are TRBV5-1 and TRBJ1-6, with 10 bases identical to TRBD1. This CDR3 has 16 residues. J gave up 5 bases and V 0 bases, and 2 bases lay outside the gene matches. Looked up from germline, CDR1 is SGHRS and CDR2 is YFSETQ. The CDR3 sequence: CASSLDGQGDNSPLHF. CDR3 DNA: TGCGCCAGCAGCTTGGACGGACAGGGGGATAATTCACCCCTCCACTTT.

This clone was seen only once. This chain links TRBV13 with TRBJ2-5, with a tentative D call TRBD1 (6 bases). The J call is doubtful: the DNA matches TRBJ2-7 better. Germline V CDR1 and CDR2: PRHDT, FYEKMQ (reference sequence). The CDR3 sequence is 14 residues long. Written as DNA, the CDR3 is TGTGCCAGCAGGGTTACAGGGAGCTCCTACGAGCAGTACTTC. Translating it yields CASRVTGSSYEQYF.

The chain combines TRBV4-3 with TRBJ2-2, with 8 bases matching TRBD2. The CDR3 is made up of 16 amino acids. Trimming took 1 base from V and 4 from J; bases not matched to a gene: 5. The germline CDR1 and CDR2 sequences are LGHNA and YSLEER. CDR3: CASSQVSGGFTGELFF. CDR3 sequence (DNA): TGCGCCAGCAGCCAAGTTTCGGGAGGGTTCACCGGGGAGCTGTTTTTT.

This clone was found once. In DNA form, the CDR3 reads TGTGCCAGCATGGGACAGAGTAATGAAAAACTGTTTTTT. Amino acid sequence: CASMGQSNEKLFF. The V gene is TRBV2, the J gene TRBJ1-4; 7 bases map to TRBD1. Germline CDR1 is SNHLY and CDR2 is FYNNEI. The CDR3 length is 13 residues. V was clipped by 7 bases and J by 4 bases; unmatched bases: 3.

A single count supports this clone. The rearrangement links TRBV13 to TRBJ2-3; 7 bases match TRBD2. The germline gives CDR1 PRHDT, CDR2 FYEKMQ (reference sequence). The CDR3 runs to 14 residues. J gave up 2 bases and V 5 bases, and 4 bases lay outside the gene matches. The CDR3 coding sequence is TGTGCCAGCAGCGTTGGGGGGGTCACAGATACGCAGTATTTT. Its protein product is CASSVGGVTDTQYF.

The V and J genes are TRBV13 and TRBJ2-5; 10 bases agree with TRBD2. The tail of the sequence fits TRBJ2-7 better, so the J call may be wrong. The CDR3 loop spans 15 amino acids. The germline gives CDR1 PRHDT, CDR2 FYEKMQ (reference sequence). The CDR3 loop is CASSLTSGEAYEQYF. The CDR3 region has the DNA TGTGCCAGCAGCTTAACTAGCGGGGAAGCCTACGAGCAGTACTTC.

This rearrangement joins TRBV2 to TRBJ1-1; 8 positions agree with TRBD1. Germline V CDR1 and CDR2: SNHLY, FYNNEI. The V segment lost 8 bases and the J segment 4 bases; nucleotides outside the gene matches: 0. The CDR3 is made up of 11 amino acids. The CDR3 loop is CASDRGTEAFF. As DNA, the CDR3 is TGTGCCAGCGACAGGGGCACTGAAGCTTTCTTT.

This clone occurred once. This chain uses TRBV18 with TRBJ1-1; no clear D. CDR1 and CDR2 from the germline V gene are KGHSH and LQKENI. The V gene lost 0 bases and the J gene lost 3 bases, with 11 bases spanning the gap. The CDR3 is made up of 15 amino acids. CDR3 in amino acids: CASSPPAEHYTEAFF. The CDR3 nucleotides read TGTGCCAGCTCACCACCGGCAGAACATTACACTGAAGCTTTCTTT.

This clone appeared a single time. The V and J genes are TRBV29-1 and TRBJ1-2, with D unresolved. Looked up from germline, CDR1 is SQVTM and CDR2 is ANQGSEA. The V end lost 7 bases, the J end lost 3 bases, and 12 bases lay between the germline ends. The length of the CDR3 is 12 residues. The CDR3 nucleotides are TGCAGCGCCGAGGGAGGGTACTATGGCTACACCTTC. This sequence encodes CSAEGGYYGYTF.

J is TRBJ2-1 and V is TRBV7-9, with 7 bases identical to TRBD2. The CDR3 totals 13 residues. V lost 1 base to trimming and J lost 8 bases; unmatched junction nucleotides: 2. Germline CDR1 reads SEHNR; CDR2 reads FQNEAQ (reference sequence). CDR3 sequence: CASSLGGGYEQFF. CDR3 bases: TGTGCCAGCAGCTTAGGGGGGGGATATGAGCAGTTCTTC.

Comments on this clone: Germline is not matched at one junction end, which may reflect a read error. The chain carries TRBV10-2 and TRBJ2-1; possibly TRBD2 for D (5 bases). The germline gives CDR1 WSHSY, CDR2 SAAADI. The CDR3 spans 16 residues. The CDR3 coding sequence is TGCGCCGGCAGTTTCCCGGACTCTAGCTCCTACAATGAGCAGTTCTTC. Translated, it gives CAGSFPDSSSYNEQFF.

The chain uses TRBV7-6 and TRBJ2-5; 7 nucleotides agree with TRBD2. The J call is in doubt because the DNA end fits TRBJ2-7 better. The CDR3 contains 16 residues. CDR1 is SGHVS and CDR2 is FNYEAQ in the germline V gene. CDR3 coding DNA: TGTGCCAGCAGCTTGTTGCCCCTAGCGGTCTCCTACGAGCAGTACTTC. This sequence encodes CASSLLPLAVSYEQYF.

The V gene is TRBV6-5, the J gene TRBJ1-2; D might be TRBD1 (5 bases). V lost 8 bases to trimming and J lost 8 bases, with 12 bases between them. Per the germline V gene, CDR1 is MNHEY and CDR2 is SVGAGI. The CDR3 has 11 residues. Written as DNA, the CDR3 is TGTGCCAGCTTCCAGGGAGGCGGCTACACCTTC. This codes for CASFQGGGYTF.

V and J are TRBV7-6 and TRBJ2-3; D is perhaps TRBD2 (5 bases). Germline assignment: CDR1 SGHVS and CDR2 FNYEAQ. Trimming stripped 2 bases from V and 8 bases from J, with 11 bases between. This CDR3 has 13 amino acids. Here the CDR3 reads CASSLSGLGTQYF. The CDR3 DNA sequence: TGTGCCAGCAGCTTATCGGGGTTGGGTACGCAGTATTTT.

This clone was seen just once. The chain employs TRBV9 and TRBJ2-1, with TRBD2 matching over 8 bases. The CDR3 runs to 14 residues. V gave up 2 bases and J gave up 5 bases; unmatched junction bases: 3. Germline CDR1 SGDLS, CDR2 YYNGEE. The CDR3 reads CASSVGTRHNEQFF. CDR3 nucleotides: TGTGCCAGCAGCGTTGGGACTAGACACAATGAGCAGTTCTTC. The full variable domain, its missing parts supplied by reference TRBV9 and TRBJ2-1, is DSGVTQTPKHLITATGQRVTLRCSPRSGDLSVYWYQQSLDQGLQFLIQYYNGEERAKGNILERFSAQQFPDLHSELNLSSLELGDSALYFCASSVGTRHNEQFFGPGTRLTVL.

The V gene is TRBV4-1, the J gene TRBJ1-2; tentatively, D is TRBD1 (6 bases). CDR1 is MGHRA, CDR2 YSYEKL, per germline. This CDR3 has 15 amino acids. Trimming took off 0 bases at V and 8 bases at J, with 16 bases between the two ends. DNA for the CDR3: TGCGCCAGCAGCCAAGATCTCTTGGACCAGGGGGGCTACACCTTC. Translated: CASSQDLLDQGGYTF.

The genes are TRBV14 and TRBJ1-1; D unresolved. The CDR3 is 15 residues long. Per germline, CDR1 SGHDN and CDR2 FVKESK. V lost 0 bases to trimming and J lost 6 bases, with 14 bases between them. CDR3 nucleotides: TGTGCCAGCAGCCAAGATCCGGGCGGGCTGGCTGAAGCTTTCTTT. It translates to CASSQDPGGLAEAFF.